Shown below are 20 T cell receptor beta chains from a single sample sequenced in a study of blood T cell repertoires in COVID-19. The assay was immunoSEQ multiplex PCR, and TCRdb's table has in-frame clones only and misses some. The sample lists tens of thousands of clones, roughly four fifths occurring once. Sequencing used peripheral blood. These receptors were taken from a human donor in a cohort sampled during active COVID-19.

The chain uses TRBV3-1 (or the pseudogene TRBV3-2) and TRBJ1-6; TRBD1 matches at 11 bases. The trim removed 5 bases at V and 3 bases at J, leaving 0 bases unmatched. CDR3 length equals 15 residues. CDR1 is LGHDT, CDR2 YNNKEL, per germline (reference sequence). CDR3 nucleotide sequence: TGTGCCAGCAGCGGGACAGGGGGCTATAATTCACCCCTCCACTTT. This sequence encodes CASSGTGGYNSPLHF.

The chain carries TRBV2 and TRBJ1-1, with 7 bases identical to TRBD1. The CDR3 is 13 residues long. V lost 10 bases to trimming and J lost 6 bases; unmatched junction nucleotides: 11. Per the germline V gene, CDR1 is SNHLY and CDR2 is FYNNEI. CDR3 nucleotide sequence: TGTGCCACGAAAACAGGGGAAGGGGCTGAAGCTTTCTTT. Protein product: CATKTGEGAEAFF.

V gene TRBV7-2 combines with J gene TRBJ1-6, with a tentative D call TRBD1 (6 bases). Germline loops: CDR1 SGHTA, CDR2 FQGNSA. The CDR3 length is 14 residues. Trimming took 4 bases from V and 9 from J, leaving 13 bases between them. The chain's CDR3 is CASSSQQGSSPLHF. CDR3 nucleotides: TGTGCCAGCAGCTCCCAACAGGGCTCTTCACCCCTCCACTTT.

This clone appeared once. The CDR3: CASSNQRGGTDTQYF. The CDR3 coding sequence is TGTGCCAGCAGCAACCAGCGGGGCGGCACAGATACGCAGTATTTT. The V gene is TRBV7-9, the J gene TRBJ2-3, with 7 bases identical to TRBD2. This CDR3 contains 15 residues. J was trimmed by 1 base and V by 5 bases; bases with no gene match: 6. CDR1 and CDR2 (germline): SEHNR, FQNEAQ (reference sequence).

The V call is TRBV18, the J call TRBJ2-3; D is possibly TRBD1 (6 bases). V was cut by 2 bases and J by 0 bases, with 15 bases left in between. Germline CDR1 reads KGHSH; CDR2 reads LQKENI. The CDR3 has 17 amino acids. The CDR3 reads CASSPGRRGPSTDTQYF. The CDR3 nucleotides read TGTGCCAGCTCACCAGGGCGCAGGGGTCCCAGCACAGATACGCAGTATTTT.

The chain uses TRBV6-5 and TRBJ2-7, with a possible D match to TRBD2 (5 bases). The CDR3 extends over 14 amino acids. CDR1 MNHEY and CDR2 SVGAGI come from the germline V gene. V was pared by 5 bases and J by 1 base, with 12 bases between. The CDR3 DNA follows: TGTGCCAGCAGTCCCAGGAGGTCATCCTACGAGCAGTACTTC. Amino acids: CASSPRRSSYEQYF.

This chain connects TRBV7-7 to TRBJ2-7; possibly TRBD2 for D (7 bases). CDR1 SSHAT and CDR2 FNYEAQ come from the germline V gene (reference sequence). This CDR3 has 16 residues. With 5 bases removed from V and 7 bases from J, the gap between germline ends came to 24 bases. Written as DNA, the CDR3 is TGTGCCAGCAGCCCTCTCGGGGGGCAGATCGGTCAAGAGCAGTACTTC. Amino acids: CASSPLGGQIGQEQYF.

V is TRBV5-1 and J is TRBJ2-3; D unresolved. The CDR3 runs 15 residues. V was shortened by 6 bases and J by 1 base, with 15 bases between the two germline ends. CDR1 is SGHRS, CDR2 YFSETQ, per germline. Here the CDR3 reads CASTRDGPGTDTQYF. CDR3 sequence (DNA): TGCGCCAGCACCCGTGATGGGCCGGGCACAGATACGCAGTATTTT.

The chain combines TRBV14 with TRBJ2-3; TRBD2 matches 9 bases. V gave up 0 bases and J gave up 4 bases; unmatched junction bases: 14. Germline CDR1 reads SGHDN; CDR2 reads FVKESK. The CDR3 spans 19 residues. The CDR3 region is CASSQDLGGGAFSSDTQYF. The CDR3 DNA is TGTGCCAGCAGCCAAGATTTGGGCGGGGGGGCTTTTTCGTCAGATACGCAGTATTTT.

This clone came up once. In DNA, the CDR3 is TGTGCCAGCAGCGCAGGACGGGGCTCCTACAATGAGCAGTTCTTC. Residues: CASSAGRGSYNEQFF. The chain uses TRBV6-5 and TRBJ2-1; TRBD2 is a possible D gene (5 bases). Trimming took off 6 bases at V and 0 bases at J, with 12 bases between the two ends. The CDR3 consists of 15 residues. The germline CDR1 and CDR2 sequences are MNHEY and SVGAGI.

This clone was seen only a few times. The chain links TRBV5-4 to TRBJ2-1, with TRBD2 matching over 12 bases. This CDR3 contains 15 residues. CDR1 SGHNT and CDR2 YYREEE come from the germline V gene (reference sequence). Trimming at V came to 4 bases and at J to 9 bases, leaving 8 bases not matched to a gene. CDR3 DNA: TGTGCCAGCAGCGGGAGACTAGCGGGGGATTCTGAGCAGTTCTTC. This sequence encodes CASSGRLAGDSEQFF.

V is TRBV5-1 and J is TRBJ2-3; 9 bases fit TRBD1. Germline CDR1 reads SGHRS; CDR2 reads YFSETQ. The CDR3 contains 15 residues. Germline trimming cut 0 bases from V and 4 bases from J; bases unmatched to any gene: 3. The CDR3 sequence: CASSLGDRESDTQYF. CDR3 nucleotide sequence: TGCGCCAGCAGCTTGGGGGACAGGGAGTCAGATACGCAGTATTTT.

The rearrangement uses TRBV5-1 and TRBJ2-7; TRBD2 is a possible D gene (5 bases). This CDR3 is 14 amino acids long. Germline CDR1 and CDR2: SGHRS and YFSETQ. V was trimmed by 3 bases and J by 7 bases, leaving 17 bases between them. In DNA, the CDR3 is TGCGCCAGCAGCTGGACCAACCCCCGAGGGGAGCAGTACTTC. Residues: CASSWTNPRGEQYF.

The chain recombines TRBV6-6 with TRBJ2-1; 8 bases align to TRBD2. V lost 6 bases and J lost 2; bases outside the gene matches: 6. Germline V gene data show CDR1 as MNHNY and CDR2 as SVGAGI (reference sequence). The CDR3 runs 15 residues. CDR3 residues: CASSPERGTYNEQFF. CDR3 nucleotide sequence: TGTGCCAGCAGCCCAGAGCGGGGGACCTACAATGAGCAGTTCTTC.

This chain links TRBV28 with TRBJ2-5, with TRBD2 matching over 8 bases. Germline lookup yields CDR1 MDHEN and CDR2 SYDVKM. The CDR3 runs 17 residues. V gave up 3 bases and J gave up 0 bases; unmatched junction bases: 9. The CDR3 DNA is TGTGCCAGCAGTTTCGTTATACGAGCGGGGGACCAAGAGACCCAGTACTTC. Protein product: CASSFVIRAGDQETQYF. Looking up the rest from reference TRBV28 and TRBJ2-5 gives the full variable domain: DVKVTQSSRYLVKRTGEKVFLECVQDMDHENMFWYRQDPGLGLRLIYFSYDVKMKEKGDIPEGYSVSREKKERFSLILESASTNQTSMYLCASSFVIRAGDQETQYFGPGTRLLVL.

The CDR3 DNA reads TGTGCCAGCTTAGGAGAGCTTAATGGCTACACCTTC. This translates into CASLGELNGYTF. V and J are TRBV28 and TRBJ1-2, with unresolved D. Germline V CDR1 and CDR2: MDHEN, SYDVKM. The CDR3 contains 12 residues. The V end lost 8 bases, the J end lost 6 bases, and 13 bases lay between the germline ends.

The chain links TRBV15 to TRBJ1-1; D unresolved. Trimming removed 0 bases from V and 7 bases from J, with 6 bases in between. This CDR3 is built from 12 residues. Germline CDR1 reads LNHNV; CDR2 reads YYDKDF (reference sequence). The CDR3 loop reads CATSREGGEAFF. The CDR3 nucleotides read TGTGCCACCAGCAGAGAAGGAGGTGAAGCTTTCTTT.

The CDR3 region has the DNA TGTGCCAGCAGCTTCGGACAGGGCGTCACTGAAGCTTTCTTT. Translating it yields CASSFGQGVTEAFF. The chain recombines TRBV3-1 (or the pseudogene TRBV3-2) with TRBJ1-1; 8 positions match TRBD1. Germline V CDR1 and CDR2: LGHDT, YNNKEL (reference sequence). This CDR3 has 14 residues. V was pared by 5 bases and J by 4 bases, with 6 bases of the junction left unmatched.

The chain has TRBV6-5 and TRBJ2-2, with TRBD1 identical over 7 bases. V was pared by 9 bases and J by 4 bases, with 11 bases of the junction left unmatched. The CDR3 runs 15 residues. Germline values: CDR1 MNHEY, CDR2 SVGAGI. CDR3 nucleotides: TGTGCCAGTACGAAGACAGGGAGTTTCACCGGGGAGCTGTTTTTT. Translation gives CASTKTGSFTGELFF.

The chain has TRBV20-1 and TRBJ2-7, with 12 nucleotides matching TRBD2. The CDR3 extends over 17 amino acids. The germline V gene has CDR1 DFQATT and CDR2 SNEGSKA (reference sequence). Trimming at V came to 3 bases and at J to 3 bases, leaving 12 bases not matched to a gene. CDR3 in amino acids: CSASRLAGGEVFYEQYF. In nucleotides, the CDR3 is TGCAGTGCTAGTCGGCTAGCGGGGGGGGAAGTCTTCTACGAGCAGTACTTC.